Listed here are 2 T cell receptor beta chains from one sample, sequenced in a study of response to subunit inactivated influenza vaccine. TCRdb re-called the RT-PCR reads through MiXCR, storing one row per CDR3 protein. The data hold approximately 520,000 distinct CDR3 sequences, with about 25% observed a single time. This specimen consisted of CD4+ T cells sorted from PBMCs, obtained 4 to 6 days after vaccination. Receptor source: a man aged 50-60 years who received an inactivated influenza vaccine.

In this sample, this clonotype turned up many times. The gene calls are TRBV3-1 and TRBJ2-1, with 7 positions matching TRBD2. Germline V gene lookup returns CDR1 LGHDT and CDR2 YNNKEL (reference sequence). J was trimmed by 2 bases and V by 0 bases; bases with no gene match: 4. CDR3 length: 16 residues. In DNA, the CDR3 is TGTGCCAGCAGCCAAGATCCCCTAGCGGCCTACAATGAGCAGTTCTTC. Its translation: CASSQDPLAAYNEQFF.

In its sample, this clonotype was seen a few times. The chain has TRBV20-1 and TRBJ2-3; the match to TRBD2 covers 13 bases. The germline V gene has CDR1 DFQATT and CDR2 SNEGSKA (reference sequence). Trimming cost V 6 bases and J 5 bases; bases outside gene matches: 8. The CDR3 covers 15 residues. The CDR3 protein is CSAHGLAGVRDTQYF. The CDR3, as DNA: TGCAGTGCCCACGGACTAGCGGGAGTTAGAGATACGCAGTATTTT.